The clone carrying this T cell receptor beta chain showed up just a few times. Its antigen is unknown. CDR3 length: 13 amino acids. J was trimmed by 8 bases and V by 2 bases; bases with no gene match: 5. Per germline, CDR1 SGHDT and CDR2 YYEEEE. With 60 Vbeta and 13 Jbeta primers, the PCR was carried out. Profiling relied on immunoSEQ multiplex PCR, and the TCRdb table lists in-frame clones only, not all of them. The table shows 100,000 or so clones, with about four fifths occurring only once. The entry originates in a study of cytomegalovirus exposure and HLA in healthy donors. Study outcomes and limitations: Rarity marked most TCR sequences, yet some public TCRs occurred in many donors.

The sequencing input was PBMCs. The sequence was collected from a man aged 25 to 40 in good health and CMV-seropositive. The chain joins TRBV5-6 to TRBJ1-2; 8 bases are shared with TRBD1. Here the CDR3 reads CASSFLTGEGYTF. The CDR3 DNA follows: TGTGCCAGCAGCTTCCTGACAGGGGAAGGCTACACCTTC.